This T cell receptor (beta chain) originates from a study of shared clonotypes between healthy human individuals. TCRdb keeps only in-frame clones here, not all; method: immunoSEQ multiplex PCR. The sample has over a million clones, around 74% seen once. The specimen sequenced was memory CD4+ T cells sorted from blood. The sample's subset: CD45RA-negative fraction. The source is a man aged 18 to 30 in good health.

The CDR3 loop reads CASSGGGRAADTQYF. The CDR3 DNA reads as TGTGCCAGCAGTGGTGGCGGGAGGGCCGCCGATACGCAGTATTTT. The chain is built from TRBV2 and TRBJ2-3, with TRBD2 identical over 9 bases. Germline V gene data show CDR1 as SNHLY and CDR2 as FYNNEI. V trimming: 4 bases; J trimming: 6 bases; junction bases outside the gene matches: 8. The CDR3 totals 15 residues.